Sequencing of this T cell receptor (beta chain) was carried out in a study of blood T cells in healthy people across ages. Across the whole study: Template switching caught about one barcoded beta molecule for each two T cells.

Healthy Caucasian individuals from Russia aged about 6 to 95 were enrolled as donors. Approximately 9 milliliters was the volume of peripheral blood drawn from each donor. The amount of total RNA extracted per sample was at least 6 micrograms. A second PCR, run for 7 to 11 cycles, used a sample-barcoded 5' primer plus a J-beta primer mix. Via MiXCR, TCRdb re-called the 5' RACE reads, giving one row per CDR3 protein. This table has about 800,000 distinct CDR3 sequences, about three fifths appearing once. The germline V gene has CDR1 DFQATT and CDR2 SNEGSKA (reference sequence). This CDR3 contains 16 residues.

The gene calls are TRBV20-1 and TRBJ2-1, with TRBD2 identical over 7 bases. The end of the DNA fits TRBJ2-7 better, so the J call may be wrong. The sequenced material came from blood. This receptor was obtained from a man aged 30 to 45 in good health. Here the CDR3 reads CSARDAQRGLSYEQYF. CDR3 DNA: TGCAGTGCTAGAGATGCCCAGCGGGGCCTCTCCTACGAGCAGTACTTC.